There are a few counts of the clone carrying this T cell receptor (beta chain). Per the authors' pipeline: Amplification of reference gene primers was used by the study to estimate nucleated cell counts. Only in-frame clones appear in the TCRdb table, and some are missing; sequencing was by immunoSEQ multiplex PCR. That table is the source of V, J and clone size, and D and trimming were worked out from the DNA. The sample yields about 100,000 clones, 70% to 80% seen once. The data derive from a study of blood T cell repertoires in COVID-19. Study-wide background: Sites across the United States, Italy and Spain contributed samples from acute and convalescent COVID-19. PBMCs, B-cell-depleted T cells, or T cells were the source of the cDNA or gDNA that made up the material.

The V and J ends lost 3 bases and 4 bases, in that order; junction bases with no gene match: 15. The CDR3 spans 17 residues. Germline CDR1 reads SGHVS; CDR2 reads FQNEAQ. The chain combines TRBV7-8 with TRBJ2-7, with 7 bases identical to TRBD1. The sequence derives from a man between 65 and 79 years old with active or convalescent COVID-19. The sample taken for sequencing was peripheral blood. The CDR3 region has the DNA TGTGCCAGCAGCTTGCGGCAGGGGGAATCCCGCAGGTACGAGCAGTACTTC. This translates into CASSLRQGESRRYEQYF.